The rows below give T cell receptor beta chains drawn from one sample of a study of blood T cells in healthy people across ages. From the 5' RACE reads, TCRdb called clonotypes with MiXCR, one entry per CDR3 protein. Among 1.5 million to 1.9 million distinct CDR3 sequences listed, less than 45% were seen once. The sample consisted of blood. Every receptor here comes from a young woman in good health. The CDR3 runs from the conserved cysteine through the conserved F or W. D genes are given only for firm matches. Rows may omit the clone size; those that give it use once, few, many or a size class.

13	TRBV6-5	few	TRBJ1-5	NA	TGTGCCAGCAGCCGGACATCCAATCAGCCCCAGCATTTT	CASSRTSNQPQHF
13	TRBV25-1	NA	TRBJ2-3	NA	TGTGCCAGCAGTGACACTAACACAGATACGCAGTATTTT	CASSDTNTDTQYF
18	TRBV20-1	NA	TRBJ1-5	NA	TGCAGTGCTAGAGATAGGAAGCCGGGACACAGACCTTATCAGCCCCAGCATTTT	CSARDRKPGHRPYQPQHF
14	TRBV20-1	few	TRBJ2-1	TRBD2	TGCAGTGCCTGGACTAGCGGGAGGTTAAATGAGCAGTTCTTC	CSAWTSGRLNEQFF
10	TRBV20-1	few	TRBJ1-2	NA	TGCAGTGCGGGCCACTATGGCTACACCTTC	CSAGHYGYTF
14	TRBV5-1	NA	TRBJ1-1	NA	TGCGCCAGCAGCTTTAGCTGGGGTAACACTGAAGCTTTCTTT	CASSFSWGNTEAFF
15	TRBV20-1	few	TRBJ2-6	TRBD1	TGCAGTGTCCGACAGGGAGCCTCTGGGGCCAACGTCCTGACTTTC	CSVRQGASGANVLTF
13	TRBV20-1	NA	TRBJ2-1	TRBD2	TGCAGTGCTTTAAGCGGGAGGCACAATGAGCAGTTCTTC	CSALSGRHNEQFF
13	TRBV9	NA	TRBJ2-7	TRBD1	TGTGCCAGCAGCGGACGGGACAGCAACGAGCAGTACTTC	CASSGRDSNEQYF
15	TRBV20-1	NA	TRBJ2-1	NA	TGCAGTGCTCCGGACTACCGAAGCTCCTACAATGAGCAGTTCTTC	CSAPDYRSSYNEQFF